The 25 T cell receptor beta chains below were found in one sample sequenced in a study of blood T cell repertoires in COVID-19. Measured with immunoSEQ multiplex PCR; TCRdb has only the in-frame clones, and not every one. This sample carries 75,000 to 85,000 clones, 70% to 90% of them seen once, and the ten largest clones take over 9.5%. Sequenced input: peripheral blood. These receptors were taken from a man aged 60 to 75 with COVID-19, enrolled during active disease.

V usage is TRBV11-1 and J usage is TRBJ2-7; a possible D gene is TRBD1 (6 bases). Germline V gene data show CDR1 as SGHAT and CDR2 as FQDESV (reference sequence). Trimming removed 2 bases at V and 0 bases at J, with 14 bases between. The CDR3 totals 16 residues. The CDR3 nucleotides are TGTGCCAGCAGCTTACGGTCGACAGGACTCTCCTACGAGCAGTACTTC. It codes for CASSLRSTGLSYEQYF.

This clone was observed a handful of times. The J gene is TRBJ2-7, the V gene TRBV28, with a tentative D call TRBD2 (6 bases). Trimming took off 9 bases at V and 0 bases at J, with 21 bases between the two ends. Germline V lookup: CDR1 MDHEN, CDR2 SYDVKM. The CDR3 has 16 residues. For the CDR3, the DNA is TGTGCCAGTCGAAAACAACCGGGACTGATCTCCTACGAGCAGTACTTC. Translating gives CASRKQPGLISYEQYF. Full variable domain (outside the CDR3, taken from reference TRBV28 and TRBJ2-7): DVKVTQSSRYLVKRTGEKVFLECVQDMDHENMFWYRQDPGLGLRLIYFSYDVKMKEKGDIPEGYSVSREKKERFSLILESASTNQTSMYLCASRKQPGLISYEQYFGPGTRLTVT.

The chain has TRBV27 and TRBJ1-4; 7 bases map to TRBD1. With V trimmed by 6 bases and J by 2 bases, 9 bases remained unmatched. The CDR3 has 16 amino acids. CDR1 is MNHEY, CDR2 SMNVEV, per germline (reference sequence). The CDR3 sequence is CASSGPTTGTNEKLFF. For the CDR3, the DNA is TGTGCCAGCAGCGGCCCCACGACAGGGACTAATGAAAAACTGTTTTTT.

The V gene is TRBV28, the J gene TRBJ2-3; D is unclear. The CDR3 is 13 amino acids. CDR1 is MDHEN and CDR2 is SYDVKM in the germline V gene. V was pared by 5 bases and J by 3 bases, with 9 bases between. The CDR3 region is CASSKTATDTQYF. CDR3 DNA: TGTGCCAGCAGTAAAACAGCTACAGATACGCAGTATTTT.

This rearrangement joins TRBV7-3 to TRBJ2-1, with 9 nucleotides matching TRBD2. CDR1 SGHTA and CDR2 FQGTGA come from the germline V gene. V shed 5 bases and J 4 bases; nucleotides not matched to a gene: 3. This CDR3 is 14 amino acids long. CDR3 in DNA: TGTGCCAGCAGCGCCGGACTAGCGTACAATGAGCAGTTCTTC. It codes for CASSAGLAYNEQFF.

The DNA for the CDR3 is TGTGTCAGAACTCTGAGGACAGGGAGCCGCCTGGAGGACGAGCAGTACTTC. It is translated as CVRTLRTGSRLEDEQYF. The chain has TRBV7-5 and TRBJ2-7; no check of the table's D call, TRBD1, against the DNA was made. TRBV7-5 represents a pseudogene. This CDR3 has 17 amino acids.

This chain joins TRBV5-1 and TRBJ1-2, with 7 bases matching TRBD1. Germline CDR1 reads SGHRS; CDR2 reads YFSETQ. V lost 4 bases to trimming and J lost 1 base; unmatched junction nucleotides: 7. The CDR3 extends over 15 amino acids. CDR3 DNA: TGCGCCAGCAGCCCTGGGACAGTCCTTAACTATGGCTACACCTTC. It encodes CASSPGTVLNYGYTF.

The rearrangement uses TRBV7-9 and TRBJ2-7; D unresolved. The V gene's germline CDR1 is SEHNR and CDR2 FQNEAQ (reference sequence). V shed 5 bases and J shed 9 bases, with 14 bases lying between them. The CDR3 extends over 12 amino acids. This chain's CDR3 is CASSREERWQYF. The CDR3 DNA follows: TGTGCCAGCAGCCGAGAAGAGCGATGGCAGTACTTC.

The chain joins TRBV18 to TRBJ2-2; no clear D. The CDR3 is made up of 15 amino acids. The V and J ends lost 5 bases and 1 base respectively, with 11 bases between them. Germline assignment: CDR1 KGHSH and CDR2 LQKENI. CDR3 amino acids: CASSFRLRNTGELFF. The CDR3 bases are TGTGCCAGCTCATTCAGGCTGAGGAACACCGGGGAGCTGTTTTTT.

CDR3 sequence reads: CASMQGYEQYF. CDR3 in DNA: TGTGCCAGCATGCAGGGCTACGAGCAGTACTTC. The V and J genes are TRBV2 and TRBJ2-7, with D maybe TRBD1 (5 bases). Germline lookup yields CDR1 SNHLY and CDR2 FYNNEI. V was pared by 7 bases and J by 3 bases, with 7 bases between. The CDR3 covers 11 residues. Combining the CDR3 with reference TRBV2 and TRBJ2-7 gives the whole variable domain EPEVTQTPSHQVTQMGQEVILRCVPISNHLYFYWYRQILGQKVEFLVSFYNNEISEKSEIFDDQFSVERPDGSNFTLKIRSTKLEDSAMYFCASMQGYEQYFGPGTRLTVT.

This chain uses TRBV19 with TRBJ1-4; D is unclear. Germline V gene lookup returns CDR1 LNHDA and CDR2 SQIVND (reference sequence). This CDR3 comprises 14 residues. Deletions cut 5 bases from V and 4 bases from J, with 11 bases between. CDR3 in amino acids: CASSAADLNEKLFF. The CDR3 region has the DNA TGTGCCAGTAGTGCGGCCGACCTTAATGAAAAACTGTTTTTT.

This clone has a handful of counts. J is TRBJ2-7 and V is TRBV11-2; D is perhaps TRBD2 (5 bases). Germline values: CDR1 SGHAT, CDR2 FQNNGV. The CDR3 sequence is 13 residues long. Trimming shortened V by 4 bases and J by 1 base, and 8 bases separated the two germline ends. DNA of the CDR3: TGTGCCAGCAGCTCGTTAGCGTCCTACGAGCAGTACTTC. Protein product: CASSSLASYEQYF.

The V gene is TRBV7-2, the J gene TRBJ2-1, with TRBD2 identical over 9 bases. The length of the CDR3 is 16 residues. Germline CDR1 and CDR2: SGHTA and FQGNSA. The ends lost 1 base at V and 9 bases at J; junction bases unmatched: 10. In nucleotides, the CDR3 is TGTGCCAGCAGCTTAGTCACGGGACTAGCCGGCGGTGAGCAGTTCTTC. Its translation is CASSLVTGLAGGEQFF. Complete variable domain (other parts from reference TRBV7-2 and TRBJ2-1): GAGVSQSPSNKVTEKGKDVELRCDPISGHTALYWYRQSLGQGLEFLIYFQGNSAPDKSGLPSDRFSAERTGGSVSTLTIQRTQQEDSAVYLCASSLVTGLAGGEQFFGPGTRLTVL.

The chain combines TRBV6-5 with TRBJ1-2; the D is unclear. V lost 2 bases, J lost 7 bases, and 11 bases lay in between. The CDR3 sequence is 13 residues long. Per the germline V gene, CDR1 is MNHEY and CDR2 is SVGAGI. CDR3 sequence (DNA): TGTGCCAGCAGTTACCGGACGGGGTCTGGCTACACCTTC. Translated: CASSYRTGSGYTF.

This rearrangement joins TRBV9 to TRBJ2-5, with D maybe TRBD1 (5 bases). This CDR3 comprises 13 residues. V lost 3 bases and J lost 7, with 13 bases in between. Germline-derived CDR1 and CDR2 are SGDLS and YYNGEE. Here the CDR3 reads CASSETPQGTQYF. DNA of the CDR3: TGTGCCAGCAGCGAGACCCCTCAGGGGACCCAGTACTTC.

The chain employs TRBV5-4 and TRBJ1-1; tentatively, D is TRBD1 (5 bases). Trimming left V 0 bases short and J 0 bases short, with 9 bases between. Germline V gives CDR1 SGHNT, CDR2 YYREEE (reference sequence). There are 15 residues in the CDR3. CDR3 protein: CASSLGQSMNTEAFF. In DNA form, the CDR3 reads TGTGCCAGCAGCTTGGGACAGTCCATGAACACTGAAGCTTTCTTT.

The rearrangement links TRBV15 to TRBJ2-7; the D is unclear. The CDR3 totals 13 residues. V lost 0 bases, J lost 3 bases, and 6 bases lay in between. Germline V gene data show CDR1 as LNHNV and CDR2 as YYDKDF (reference sequence). The CDR3 is CATSRDFYYEQYF. For the CDR3, the DNA is TGTGCCACCAGCAGAGATTTTTACTACGAGCAGTACTTC.

V gene TRBV5-4 combines with J gene TRBJ1-6, with a weak D call TRBD1 (6 bases). CDR3 length: 16 amino acids. Germline loops: CDR1 SGHNT, CDR2 YYREEE (reference sequence). The ends were cut back, 4 bases at V and 8 bases at J, with 19 bases in the middle. The CDR3 is CASSNVGGAAHSPLHF. The CDR3 bases are TGTGCCAGCAGCAACGTGGGGGGGGCTGCTCATTCACCCCTCCACTTT.

There are a few counts of this clone. The J gene is TRBJ2-7, the V gene TRBV5-1; 10 positions match TRBD1. The CDR3 loop spans 17 amino acids. Trimming cost V 2 bases and J 5 bases; bases outside gene matches: 13. CDR1 and CDR2 from the germline V gene are SGHRS and YFSETQ. The CDR3 sequence is CASSLRPTGGGNHEQYF. The CDR3 nucleotides read TGCGCCAGCAGCTTACGGCCGACAGGGGGCGGGAACCACGAGCAGTACTTC.

This clone was seen a single time. This chain uses TRBV29-1 with TRBJ1-6; 7 positions match TRBD1. V shed 6 bases and J 7 bases; nucleotides not matched to a gene: 3. The CDR3 sequence is 12 residues long. Germline-derived CDR1 and CDR2 are SQVTM and ANQGSEA. CDR3 amino acids: CSVGTENSPLHF. The CDR3 nucleotides are TGCAGCGTAGGGACAGAGAATTCACCCCTCCACTTT.

The chain has TRBV3-1 (or the pseudogene TRBV3-2) and TRBJ1-5; D is perhaps TRBD1 (6 bases). The V gene lost 0 bases and the J gene lost 5 bases, with 20 bases spanning the gap. The length of the CDR3 is 18 residues. The V gene's germline CDR1 is LGHDT and CDR2 YNNKEL (reference sequence). The CDR3 DNA is TGTGCCAGCAGCCAAGATTACTTGGGGGCAGGGACCTATCAGCCCCAGCATTTT. Its protein is CASSQDYLGAGTYQPQHF.

This chain links TRBV11-2 with TRBJ2-5; the D gene is possibly TRBD1 (5 bases). The CDR3 spans 14 residues. V lost 4 bases and J 4 bases, leaving 13 bases between the germline ends. Germline CDR1 reads SGHAT; CDR2 reads FQNNGV. The CDR3 reads CASSSPRVGETQYF. CDR3 nucleotides: TGTGCCAGCAGCTCGCCCAGGGTCGGAGAGACCCAGTACTTC.

This sequence joins TRBV2 and TRBJ2-5; TRBD2 matches at 7 bases. The CDR3 extends over 14 amino acids. Germline CDR1 SNHLY, CDR2 FYNNEI. The ends lost 5 bases at V and 1 base at J; junction bases unmatched: 4. The CDR3 spells CASSQASGQETQYF. CDR3 coding DNA: TGTGCCAGCAGTCAGGCTAGCGGCCAAGAGACCCAGTACTTC.

This chain joins TRBV28 and TRBJ2-2; possible D gene TRBD2, 6 bases. This CDR3 contains 17 residues. Per germline, CDR1 MDHEN and CDR2 SYDVKM. The V and J ends lost 2 bases and 5 bases respectively, with 18 bases between them. In DNA, the CDR3 is TGTGCCAGCAGTTTAACCCGCTGGCTAGCGAGGACCGGGGAGCTGTTTTTT. Residues: CASSLTRWLARTGELFF.

This clone is a singleton in its sample. The chain joins TRBV7-3 to TRBJ2-1; 13 bases map to TRBD2. Germline V gene data show CDR1 as SGHTA and CDR2 as FQGTGA. There are 15 residues in the CDR3. V dropped 4 bases and J dropped 7; count of bases not matched to a gene: 4. CDR3 DNA: TGTGCCAGCAGCTGGGGACTAGCGGGGTTTAATGAGCAGTTCTTC. The encoded protein is CASSWGLAGFNEQFF. Filled out from reference TRBV7-3 and TRBJ2-1, the complete variable domain reads GAGVSQTPSNKVTEKGKYVELRCDPISGHTALYWYRQSLGQGPEFLIYFQGTGAADDSGLPNDRFFAVRPEGSVSTLKIQRTERGDSAVYLCASSWGLAGFNEQFFGPGTRLTVL.